The 28 T cell receptor beta chains reported below all come from one sample, sequenced in a study of shared clonotypes between healthy human individuals. Here immunoSEQ multiplex PCR was the method, and the copy in TCRdb shows in-frame clones only, minus some. The data show around 2,000,000 clones, about 94% seen once. CD45RO negativity and positive selection for CCR7 defined naive CD8 cells, a population that excluded terminally differentiated effector memory CD45RA+ cells. The specimen was naive CD8+ T cells sorted from blood. The source is a man between 18 and 35 years old in good health.

Regarding this clone: An end of the junction differs from the germline gene, which may be a read error. The J gene is TRBJ2-7, the V gene TRBV7-7; D may be TRBD1 or TRBD2 (5 bases each). The CDR3 is made up of 15 amino acids. Per the germline V gene, CDR1 is SSHAT and CDR2 is FNYEAQ (reference sequence). CDR3 residues: CASSLAIGESYEQYF. The CDR3 nucleotides read TGTGCTAGCAGCTTAGCGATAGGGGAATCCTACGAGCAGTACTTC.

This clone is a singleton in its sample. The CDR3 sequence: CASSLDGPGGEADTQYF. CDR3 bases: TGCGCCAGCAGCTTGGACGGTCCAGGGGGAGAGGCAGATACGCAGTATTTT. The chain is built from TRBV5-1 and TRBJ2-3; 7 nucleotides align to TRBD1. The V gene end was trimmed by 0 bases and the J gene end by 4 bases; junction bases not matched to a gene: 11. This CDR3 has 17 amino acids. Germline V lookup: CDR1 SGHRS, CDR2 YFSETQ.

The chain employs TRBV4-1 and TRBJ2-3; D could derive from TRBD1 or TRBD2 (5 bases each). The CDR3 runs 15 residues. The V gene lost 5 bases and the J gene lost 5 bases, with 17 bases spanning the gap. Germline V CDR1 and CDR2: MGHRA, YSYEKL. CDR3 sequence reads: CASSYRDGRLDTQYF. The CDR3 coding sequence is TGCGCCAGCAGCTATAGGGACGGCCGCTTAGATACGCAGTATTTT.

This chain links TRBV19 with TRBJ2-3; 15 positions match TRBD2. Germline trimming cut 4 bases from V and 3 bases from J; bases unmatched to any gene: 11. The germline gives CDR1 LNHDA, CDR2 SQIVND (reference sequence). The length of the CDR3 is 19 residues. The CDR3 loop reads CASSTGLAGGYLATDTQYF. The CDR3 DNA reads as TGTGCCAGTAGTACCGGACTAGCGGGGGGGTACCTAGCGACAGATACGCAGTATTTT.

The chain has TRBV7-9 and TRBJ1-4; D is uncertain. There are 11 residues in the CDR3. V was shortened by 5 bases and J by 7 bases, with 5 bases between the two germline ends. From germline, CDR1 is SEHNR and CDR2 FQNEAQ (reference sequence). The DNA of the CDR3 is TGTGCCAGCAGCCCCGTTGAAAAACTGTTTTTT. The encoded protein is CASSPVEKLFF.

As concerns this clone: At the DNA level, this CDR3 is encoded by other sequences in the same sample as well. V and J are TRBV30 and TRBJ2-7, with 7 bases matching TRBD1. CDR1 GTSNPN and CDR2 SVGIG come from the germline V gene (reference sequence). J lost 0 bases, V lost 3 bases, and 2 bases had no gene match. CDR3 length equals 13 residues. The DNA of the CDR3 is TGTGCCTGGAGCCGACAGGGCTCCTACGAGCAGTACTTC. Protein: CAWSRQGSYEQYF.

This clone has just one count. The same CDR3 can be traced to other DNA sequences in this sample. The chain combines TRBV4-3 with TRBJ2-7; the D gene is possibly TRBD1 (6 bases). This CDR3 has 14 residues. Trimming shortened V by 0 bases and J by 1 base, and 7 bases separated the two germline ends. Germline V gene lookup returns CDR1 LGHNA and CDR2 YSLEER. The CDR3 is CASSQEDSSYEQYF. The CDR3, as DNA: TGCGCCAGCAGCCAAGAGGACAGTTCCTACGAGCAGTACTTC.

Comment on this clone: This sample includes further DNA sequences coding for the same CDR3. V and J are TRBV6-5 and TRBJ2-7, with TRBD1 matching over 7 bases. Trimming cost V 5 bases and J 5 bases; bases outside gene matches: 3. The CDR3 is 12 amino acids. In germline, CDR1 is MNHEY, CDR2 SVGAGI. CDR3 coding DNA: TGTGCCAGCAGTCCGACAGGGAACGAGCAGTACTTC. It translates to CASSPTGNEQYF.

This clone has a single count. V and J are TRBV6-5 and TRBJ2-3; either TRBD1 or TRBD2 may supply D (6 bases each). V dropped 2 bases and J dropped 6 bases, with 12 bases sitting between them. CDR1 MNHEY and CDR2 SVGAGI come from the germline V gene. This CDR3 spans 14 amino acids. For the CDR3, the DNA is TGTGCCAGCAGTTACCTGAGGGGGGACGATACGCAGTATTTT. Translated, it gives CASSYLRGDDTQYF.

J is TRBJ2-3 and V is TRBV9; 8 bases are a match to TRBD2. In germline, CDR1 is SGDLS, CDR2 YYNGEE. The CDR3 loop spans 15 amino acids. After removal of 0 bases from V and 6 bases from J, the junction contained 6 bases not matched to a gene. This CDR3 reads CASSVAGGRSDTQYF. Written as DNA, the CDR3 is TGTGCCAGCAGCGTAGCTGGCGGGAGGTCCGATACGCAGTATTTT.

The V call is TRBV5-6, the J call TRBJ1-4; the D gene is possibly TRBD1 (5 bases). Trimming left V 5 bases short and J 7 bases short, with 27 bases between. Germline CDR1 and CDR2: SGHDT and YYEEEE. The CDR3 extends over 18 amino acids. The CDR3 is CASSSGNTPLGGGEKLFF. The CDR3 nucleotides are TGTGCCAGCAGTTCGGGGAACACCCCCCTGGGGGGTGGTGAAAAACTGTTTTTT.

The chain is built from TRBV30 and TRBJ1-1, with D perhaps matching TRBD1 (6 bases). The CDR3 runs 15 residues. The V end was cut by 0 bases, the J end by 0 bases, with 11 bases between. Germline CDR1 reads GTSNPN; CDR2 reads SVGIG (reference sequence). CDR3 DNA: TGTGCCTGGAGTGTCATGACAGGCTTGAACACTGAAGCTTTCTTT. This gives the protein CAWSVMTGLNTEAFF.

The chain has TRBV4-3 and TRBJ1-1; perhaps TRBD1 as D (6 bases). This CDR3 is 14 amino acids long. Per the germline V gene, CDR1 is LGHNA and CDR2 is YSLEER. The V end was cut by 0 bases, the J end by 4 bases, with 9 bases between. The CDR3 sequence is CASSQDGGVTEAFF. The CDR3, as DNA: TGCGCCAGCAGCCAAGATGGGGGCGTCACTGAAGCTTTCTTT.

This clone has a single count. This chain connects TRBV7-3 to TRBJ2-1; TRBD1 aligns across 9 bases. The CDR3 contains 15 residues. Trimming took 5 bases from V and 7 from J; bases not matched to a gene: 9. The germline gives CDR1 SGHTA, CDR2 FQGTGA. The CDR3 bases are TGTGCCAGCAGCCCTGGGACAGGGATCGAAAATGAGCAGTTCTTC. This sequence encodes CASSPGTGIENEQFF.

CDR3: CASSLLGTGGLDEQYF. Written as DNA, the CDR3 is TGTGCCAGCAGTTTACTCGGGACAGGGGGTTTGGACGAGCAGTACTTC. The rearrangement joins TRBV27 to TRBJ2-7, with 11 bases aligning to TRBD1. Germline lookup yields CDR1 MNHEY and CDR2 SMNVEV (reference sequence). V lost 2 bases to trimming and J lost 5 bases; unmatched junction nucleotides: 8. This CDR3 contains 16 residues.

The gene calls are TRBV9 and TRBJ2-1, with a tentative D call TRBD2 (5 bases). There are 14 residues in the CDR3. CDR1 is SGDLS and CDR2 is YYNGEE in the germline V gene. The V end lost 4 bases, the J end lost 9 bases, and 17 bases lay between the germline ends. In DNA form, the CDR3 reads TGTGCCAGCAGCCTCCCCCTAGATGCGGGTGAGCAGTTCTTC. Its protein product is CASSLPLDAGEQFF.

The V and J genes are TRBV13 and TRBJ2-7; 14 nucleotides line up with TRBD2. Looked up from germline, CDR1 is PRHDT and CDR2 is FYEKMQ (reference sequence). Losses at the gene ends were 3 bases for V and 5 bases for J; bases not matched to a gene: 3. CDR3 size: 15 residues. The CDR3 DNA follows: TGTGCCAGCAGCTTTATGGGACTAGCGGGAGACGAGCAGTACTTC. This translates into CASSFMGLAGDEQYF.

The gene calls are TRBV18 and TRBJ1-4, with 7 bases that match TRBD1. This CDR3 contains 15 residues. With V trimmed by 0 bases and J by 5 bases, 3 bases remained unmatched. CDR1 KGHSH and CDR2 LQKENI come from the germline V gene. CDR3 region: CASSPPGQRNEKLFF. The DNA of the CDR3 is TGTGCCAGCTCACCACCGGGACAGCGGAATGAAAAACTGTTTTTT.

This clone was detected once. This chain joins TRBV4-1 and TRBJ2-7; 11 bases align to TRBD2. This CDR3 is 16 amino acids long. V was clipped by 2 bases and J by 3 bases; unmatched bases: 6. The germline V gene has CDR1 MGHRA and CDR2 YSYEKL. CDR3 in DNA: TGCGCCAGCAGCCAAAGCGCGACTAGCGGGAACTACGAGCAGTACTTC. Its protein is CASSQSATSGNYEQYF.

The chain combines TRBV10-3 with TRBJ2-3; perhaps TRBD2 as D (5 bases). This CDR3 contains 15 residues. Germline loops: CDR1 ENHRY, CDR2 SYGVKD. V was shortened by 2 bases and J by 3 bases, with 12 bases between the two germline ends. The CDR3 reads CAISEGPGLTDTQYF. The CDR3 DNA reads as TGTGCCATCAGTGAGGGCCCAGGACTGACAGATACGCAGTATTTT.

The chain recombines TRBV6-1 with TRBJ2-7; no definite D call. CDR3 length: 14 amino acids. Trimming left V 8 bases short and J 0 bases short, with 14 bases between. The germline V gene has CDR1 MNHNS and CDR2 SASEGT. The CDR3 spells CASDLLALSYEQYF. The CDR3 DNA is TGTGCCAGCGACCTACTTGCGCTCTCCTACGAGCAGTACTTC.

In its sample, this clone was seen once. This specimen includes other DNA sequences encoding the same CDR3. The rearrangement uses TRBV19 and TRBJ1-1, with unresolved D. Per the germline V gene, CDR1 is LNHDA and CDR2 is SQIVND (reference sequence). This CDR3 spans 13 amino acids. V lost 6 bases and J lost 4, with 12 bases in between. The CDR3 is CASSLGFGTEAFF. CDR3 DNA: TGTGCCAGTAGCCTTGGTTTCGGCACTGAAGCTTTCTTT.

The chain recombines TRBV2 with TRBJ2-5, with 8 bases identical to TRBD1. CDR1 is SNHLY, CDR2 FYNNEI, per germline. The CDR3 loop spans 13 amino acids. V gave up 7 bases and J gave up 4 bases; unmatched junction bases: 5. Written as DNA, the CDR3 is TGTGCCAGCATCGGACAGGGCCCAGAGACCCAGTACTTC. It translates to CASIGQGPETQYF.

J is TRBJ2-1 and V is TRBV19; 14 bases line up with TRBD2. Germline V gene sequence: CDR1 LNHDA, CDR2 SQIVND (reference sequence). The length of the CDR3 is 15 residues. V shed 3 bases and J 8 bases; nucleotides not matched to a gene: 3. CDR3 in amino acids: CASSMGLAGDYEQFF. DNA of the CDR3: TGTGCCAGTAGTATGGGACTAGCGGGAGACTATGAGCAGTTCTTC.

This CDR3 reads CASSQFTTYEQYF. CDR3 in DNA: TGCGCCAGCAGCCAGTTTACCACATACGAGCAGTACTTC. The chain carries TRBV4-3 and TRBJ2-7; D call uncertain. This CDR3 contains 13 residues. V was clipped by 3 bases and J by 4 bases, with 10 bases between them. CDR1 LGHNA and CDR2 YSLEER come from the germline V gene.

The chain carries TRBV28 and TRBJ2-2; D uncertain. Germline CDR1 is MDHEN and CDR2 is SYDVKM. The CDR3 extends over 16 amino acids. With 3 bases removed from V and 6 bases from J, the gap between germline ends came to 17 bases. CDR3 protein: CASSLVGRSGSGELFF. CDR3 nucleotides: TGTGCCAGCAGTTTGGTAGGCAGGTCCGGGTCCGGGGAGCTGTTTTTT.

V usage is TRBV7-9 and J usage is TRBJ2-7, with D possibly matching TRBD2 (5 bases). V was clipped by 5 bases and J by 2 bases, with 16 bases between them. Germline V gene lookup returns CDR1 SEHNR and CDR2 FQNEAQ (reference sequence). The CDR3 is 15 residues long. CDR3 nucleotide sequence: TGTGCCAGCAGCCATCAAAGGGAGAGACCCTACGAGCAGTACTTC. This translates into CASSHQRERPYEQYF.

The rearrangement links TRBV9 to TRBJ1-3, with D perhaps TRBD1 (6 bases). Deletions cut 4 bases from V and 0 bases from J, with 14 bases between. Germline V gene lookup returns CDR1 SGDLS and CDR2 YYNGEE. The CDR3 length is 16 residues. The CDR3 region has the DNA TGTGCCAGCAGCCCATGGGACACCACCTCTGGAAACACCATATATTTT. Translation gives CASSPWDTTSGNTIYF. The full variable domain, rest sourced from reference TRBV9 and TRBJ1-3, is DSGVTQTPKHLITATGQRVTLRCSPRSGDLSVYWYQQSLDQGLQFLIQYYNGEERAKGNILERFSAQQFPDLHSELNLSSLELGDSALYFCASSPWDTTSGNTIYFGEGSWLTVV.